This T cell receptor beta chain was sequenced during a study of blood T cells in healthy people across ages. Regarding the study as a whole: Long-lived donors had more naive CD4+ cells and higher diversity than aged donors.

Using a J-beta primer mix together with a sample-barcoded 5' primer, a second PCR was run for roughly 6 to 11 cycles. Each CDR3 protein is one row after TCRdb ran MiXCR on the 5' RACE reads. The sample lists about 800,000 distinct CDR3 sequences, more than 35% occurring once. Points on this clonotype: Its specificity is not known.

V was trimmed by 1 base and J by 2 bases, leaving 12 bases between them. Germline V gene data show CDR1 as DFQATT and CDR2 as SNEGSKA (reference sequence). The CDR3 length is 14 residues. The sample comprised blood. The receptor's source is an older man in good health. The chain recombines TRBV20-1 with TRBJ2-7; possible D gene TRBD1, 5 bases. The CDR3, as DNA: TGCAGTGCTAGAGCGGGCAGGGCCCCCTACGAGCAGTACTTC. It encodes CSARAGRAPYEQYF.